A single sample gave rise to the 13 T cell receptor beta chains below, sequenced in a study of OX40 agonist ivuxolimab in advanced cancers. Using immunoSEQ multiplex PCR, the repertoire was profiled, and TCRdb retains in-frame clones only, with some absent. The table lists some 150,000 clones, 85% to 95% of them singletons. The sequencing here drew on CD4+ or CD8+ T cells sorted from blood, taken in a trial of the OX40 agonist ivuxolimab. These receptor sequences come from an adult with an advanced solid tumor such as melanoma, head and neck, liver or kidney cancer.

The gene calls are TRBV7-2 and TRBJ1-2, with 7 bases aligning to TRBD1. Germline V gives CDR1 SGHTA, CDR2 FQGNSA. After removal of 4 bases from V and 7 bases from J, the junction contained 12 bases not matched to a gene. This CDR3 is built from 15 residues. The CDR3 nucleotides are TGTGCCAGCAGCTCTGGGACAGCCATGGCCCTTGGCTACACCTTC. Amino acids: CASSSGTAMALGYTF.

V usage is TRBV9 and J usage is TRBJ2-7, with 9 nucleotides matching TRBD1. Per germline, CDR1 SGDLS and CDR2 YYNGEE. This CDR3 has 15 residues. The V gene end was trimmed by 4 bases and the J gene end by 6 bases; junction bases not matched to a gene: 11. The CDR3 coding sequence is TGTGCCAGCAGCCTTGGACAGGGGATCCCTCCCGAGCAGTACTTC. The encoded protein is CASSLGQGIPPEQYF.

The genes are TRBV5-1 and TRBJ2-3; tentatively, D is TRBD1 (5 bases). CDR3 size: 16 residues. Germline V lookup: CDR1 SGHRS, CDR2 YFSETQ. With 4 bases removed from V and 0 bases from J, the gap between germline ends came to 15 bases. CDR3 amino acids: CASSPGHLHSTDTQYF. For the CDR3, the DNA is TGCGCCAGCAGCCCTGGACATCTCCATAGCACAGATACGCAGTATTTT.

J is TRBJ1-1 and V is TRBV19; tentative D call: TRBD1 (5 bases). V shed 3 bases and J shed 2 bases, with 16 bases lying between them. Germline V gene lookup returns CDR1 LNHDA and CDR2 SQIVND (reference sequence). The CDR3 is 16 residues long. CDR3 region: CASSMSHRRGNTEAFF. The CDR3 coding sequence is TGTGCCAGTAGTATGAGCCACAGAAGGGGTAACACTGAAGCTTTCTTT.

The V call is TRBV4-1, the J call TRBJ1-6; D is perhaps TRBD1 (5 bases). V was trimmed by 4 bases and J by 2 bases, leaving 6 bases between them. Germline V lookup: CDR1 MGHRA, CDR2 YSYEKL. The CDR3 runs to 14 residues. CDR3 loop: CASSPRAYNSPLHF. DNA of the CDR3: TGCGCCAGCAGCCCCAGGGCCTATAATTCACCCCTCCACTTT.

V and J are TRBV27 and TRBJ1-4; the D is unclear. Per germline, CDR1 MNHEY and CDR2 SMNVEV (reference sequence). CDR3 length equals 14 residues. V was cut by 5 bases and J by 5 bases, with 12 bases left in between. The CDR3 reads CASSTKRVNEKLFF. The DNA of the CDR3 is TGTGCCAGCAGTACAAAGAGAGTAAATGAAAAACTGTTTTTT.

CDR3 in DNA: TGCGCCAGCAGTGAGTCCTCCTTTGGGCTAGCGGGGGTGATCTCCTACAATGAGCAGTTCTTC. This translates into CASSESSFGLAGVISYNEQFF. The V and J genes are TRBV10-1 and TRBJ2-1, with 10 bases fitting TRBD2. The CDR3 contains 21 residues. V lost 0 bases and J lost 0; bases outside the gene matches: 14. CDR1 WNHNN and CDR2 SYGVQD come from the germline V gene (reference sequence).

The table lists this clone with a count of one. The V and J genes are TRBV4-1 and TRBJ1-1; the D is unclear. CDR3 length: 17 amino acids. The ends were cut back, 0 bases at V and 0 bases at J, with 14 bases in the middle. Germline CDR1 reads MGHRA; CDR2 reads YSYEKL. CDR3 protein: CASSQDPRGSMNTEAFF. The CDR3 coding sequence is TGCGCCAGCAGCCAAGATCCGAGAGGCTCCATGAACACTGAAGCTTTCTTT.

The V call is TRBV5-1, the J call TRBJ1-3; unclear D gene. Germline CDR1 is SGHRS and CDR2 is YFSETQ. V lost 2 bases, J lost 3 bases, and 12 bases lay in between. CDR3 length: 15 amino acids. CDR3 amino acids: CASSLQGGIGNTIYF. CDR3 nucleotide sequence: TGCGCCAGCAGCTTACAAGGAGGGATTGGAAACACCATATATTTT.

The chain links TRBV30 to TRBJ2-1, with 14 bases identical to TRBD2. CDR3 length: 17 residues. The ends lost 1 base at V and 4 bases at J; junction bases unmatched: 6. Looked up from germline, CDR1 is GTSNPN and CDR2 is SVGIG (reference sequence). Here the CDR3 reads CAWSAPTSGRDYNEQFF. DNA for the CDR3: TGTGCCTGGAGTGCGCCGACTAGCGGGAGGGATTACAATGAGCAGTTCTTC.

CDR3: CASSEASTYEQYF. DNA of the CDR3: TGCGCCAGCAGTGAGGCCAGTACCTACGAGCAGTACTTC. The V gene is TRBV10-2, the J gene TRBJ2-7, with D hard to call. CDR3 length: 13 amino acids. V was shortened by 2 bases and J by 2 bases, with 7 bases between the two germline ends. The germline V gene has CDR1 WSHSY and CDR2 SAAADI.

This chain links TRBV30 with TRBJ2-3; 8 nucleotides agree with TRBD2. V dropped 3 bases and J dropped 0; count of bases not matched to a gene: 2. Germline V gene lookup returns CDR1 GTSNPN and CDR2 SVGIG (reference sequence). This CDR3 region has 14 residues. CDR3 region: CAWRASGSTDTQYF. DNA for the CDR3: TGTGCCTGGAGGGCTAGCGGGAGCACAGATACGCAGTATTTT.

The chain employs TRBV2 and TRBJ2-5; D may be TRBD1 or TRBD2 (5 bases each). V was trimmed by 2 bases and J by 3 bases, leaving 7 bases between them. This CDR3 spans 13 amino acids. Germline CDR1 and CDR2: SNHLY and FYNNEI. The CDR3 is CASSEMGEETQYF. The CDR3 DNA follows: TGTGCCAGCAGTGAAATGGGGGAAGAGACCCAGTACTTC.